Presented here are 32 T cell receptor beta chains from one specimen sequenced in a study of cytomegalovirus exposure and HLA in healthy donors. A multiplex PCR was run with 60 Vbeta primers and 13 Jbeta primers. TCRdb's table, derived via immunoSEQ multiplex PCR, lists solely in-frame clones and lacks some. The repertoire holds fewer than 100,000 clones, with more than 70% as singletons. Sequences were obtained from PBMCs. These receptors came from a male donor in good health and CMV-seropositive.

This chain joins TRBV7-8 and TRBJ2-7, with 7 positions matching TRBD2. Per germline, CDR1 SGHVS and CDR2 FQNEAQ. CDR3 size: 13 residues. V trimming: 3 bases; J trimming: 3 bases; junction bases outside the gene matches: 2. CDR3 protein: CASSFKRDYEQYF. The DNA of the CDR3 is TGTGCCAGCAGCTTCAAGCGGGACTACGAGCAGTACTTC.

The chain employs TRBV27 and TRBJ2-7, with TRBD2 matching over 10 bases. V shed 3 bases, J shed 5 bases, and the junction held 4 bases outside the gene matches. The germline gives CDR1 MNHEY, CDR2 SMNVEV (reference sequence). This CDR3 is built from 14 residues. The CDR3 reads CASSFGLAGDEQYF. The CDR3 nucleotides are TGTGCCAGCAGTTTCGGGCTAGCGGGAGACGAGCAGTACTTC.

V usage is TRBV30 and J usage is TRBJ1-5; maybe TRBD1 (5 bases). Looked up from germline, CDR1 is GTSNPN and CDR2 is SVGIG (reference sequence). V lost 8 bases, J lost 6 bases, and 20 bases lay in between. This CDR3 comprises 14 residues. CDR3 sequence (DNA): TGTGCCGCAGAACGGAGAGGACAAACTCAGCCCCAGCATTTT. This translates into CAAERRGQTQPQHF. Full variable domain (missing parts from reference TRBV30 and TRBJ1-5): SQTIHQWPATLVQPVGSPLSLECTVEGTSNPNLYWYRQAAGRGLQLLFYSVGIGQISSEVPQNLSASRPQDRQFILSSKKLLLSDSGFYLCAAERRGQTQPQHFGDGTRLSIL.

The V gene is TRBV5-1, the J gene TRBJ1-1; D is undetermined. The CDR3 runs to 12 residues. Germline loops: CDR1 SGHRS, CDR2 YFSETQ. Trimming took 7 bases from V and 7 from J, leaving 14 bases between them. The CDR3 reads CASRGPSGEAFF. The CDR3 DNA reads TGCGCCAGCCGCGGGCCCTCGGGTGAAGCTTTCTTT.

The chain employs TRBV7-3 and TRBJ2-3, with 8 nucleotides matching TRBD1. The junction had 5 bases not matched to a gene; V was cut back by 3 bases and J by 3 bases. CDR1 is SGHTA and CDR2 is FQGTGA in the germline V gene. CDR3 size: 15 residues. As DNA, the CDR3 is TGTGCCAGCAGCTTCAGGGGGCTTCAAACAGATACGCAGTATTTT. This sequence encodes CASSFRGLQTDTQYF.

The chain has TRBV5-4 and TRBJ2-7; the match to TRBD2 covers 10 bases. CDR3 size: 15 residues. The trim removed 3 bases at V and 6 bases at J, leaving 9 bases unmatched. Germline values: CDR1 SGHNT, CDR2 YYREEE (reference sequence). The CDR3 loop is CASSWGGLAGVEQYF. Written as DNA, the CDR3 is TGTGCCAGCAGCTGGGGGGGGCTAGCGGGAGTCGAGCAGTACTTC.

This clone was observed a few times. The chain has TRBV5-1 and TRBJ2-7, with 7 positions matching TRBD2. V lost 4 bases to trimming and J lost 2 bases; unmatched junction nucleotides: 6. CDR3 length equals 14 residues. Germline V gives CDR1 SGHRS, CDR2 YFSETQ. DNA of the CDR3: TGCGCCAGCAGCCCCACTGGACTAGCCTACGAGCAGTACTTC. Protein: CASSPTGLAYEQYF.

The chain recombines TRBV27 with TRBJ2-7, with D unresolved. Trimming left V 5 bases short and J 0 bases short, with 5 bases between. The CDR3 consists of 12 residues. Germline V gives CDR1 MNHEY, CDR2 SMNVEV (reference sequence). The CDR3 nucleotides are TGTGCCAGCAGTACCAGCTCCTACGAGCAGTACTTC. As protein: CASSTSSYEQYF.

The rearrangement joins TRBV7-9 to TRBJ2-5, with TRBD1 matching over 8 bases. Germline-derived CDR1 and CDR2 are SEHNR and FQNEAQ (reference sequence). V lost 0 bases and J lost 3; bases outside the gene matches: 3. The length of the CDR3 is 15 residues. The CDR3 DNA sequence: TGTGCCAGCAGCTTAGCTTCGACAGGGGAAGAGACCCAGTACTTC. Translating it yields CASSLASTGEETQYF.

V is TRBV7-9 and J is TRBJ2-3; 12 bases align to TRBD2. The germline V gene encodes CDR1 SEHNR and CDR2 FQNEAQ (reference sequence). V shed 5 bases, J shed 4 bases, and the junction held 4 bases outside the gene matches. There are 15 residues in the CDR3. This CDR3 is CASSAPSGRADTQYF. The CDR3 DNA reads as TGTGCCAGCAGCGCCCCTAGCGGGAGGGCAGATACGCAGTATTTT.

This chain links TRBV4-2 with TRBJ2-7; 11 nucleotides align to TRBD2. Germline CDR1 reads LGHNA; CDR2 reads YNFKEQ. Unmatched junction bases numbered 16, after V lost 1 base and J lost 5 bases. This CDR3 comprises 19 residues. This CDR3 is CASSQGRLAGRPRGDEQYF. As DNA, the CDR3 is TGTGCCAGCAGCCAAGGTAGACTAGCGGGGAGACCCAGGGGGGACGAGCAGTACTTC.

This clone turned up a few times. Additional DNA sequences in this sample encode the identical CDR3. CDR3 in DNA: TGTGCCAGTAGTATCAACAGGGGGAACACTGAAGCTTTCTTT. Translated, it gives CASSINRGNTEAFF. The chain recombines TRBV19 with TRBJ1-1, with 7 bases that match TRBD1. V dropped 3 bases and J dropped 1; count of bases not matched to a gene: 2. From germline, CDR1 is LNHDA and CDR2 SQIVND (reference sequence). This CDR3 spans 14 amino acids.

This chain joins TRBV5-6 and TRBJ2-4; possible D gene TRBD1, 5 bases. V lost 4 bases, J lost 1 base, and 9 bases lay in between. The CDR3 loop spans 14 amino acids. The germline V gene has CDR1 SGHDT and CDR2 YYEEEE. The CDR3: CASSPPGAKNIQYF. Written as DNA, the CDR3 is TGTGCCAGCAGCCCACCAGGGGCCAAAAACATTCAGTACTTC.

CDR3 sequence reads: CASSFQRTGIKQPQHF. The DNA of the CDR3 is TGTGCCAGCAGCTTTCAGAGGACAGGGATTAAGCAGCCCCAGCATTTT. The rearrangement links TRBV11-1 to TRBJ1-5; 8 positions match TRBD1. The CDR3 runs 16 residues. The V gene end was trimmed by 3 bases and the J gene end by 7 bases; junction bases not matched to a gene: 11. The germline V gene has CDR1 SGHAT and CDR2 FQDESV (reference sequence).

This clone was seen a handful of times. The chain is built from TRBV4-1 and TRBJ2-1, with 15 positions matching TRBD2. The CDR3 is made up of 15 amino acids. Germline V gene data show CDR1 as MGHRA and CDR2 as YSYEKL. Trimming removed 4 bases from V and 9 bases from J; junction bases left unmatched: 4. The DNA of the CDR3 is TGCGCCAGCAGCCGGACTAGCGGGAGGGCCTTTGAGCAGTTCTTC. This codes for CASSRTSGRAFEQFF.

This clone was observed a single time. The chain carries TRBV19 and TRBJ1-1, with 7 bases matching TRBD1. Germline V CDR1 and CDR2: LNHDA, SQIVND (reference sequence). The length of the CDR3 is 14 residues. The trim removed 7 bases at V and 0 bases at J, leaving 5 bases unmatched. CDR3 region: CASTPGQLNTEAFF. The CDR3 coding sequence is TGTGCCAGTACCCCGGGACAGTTGAACACTGAAGCTTTCTTT.

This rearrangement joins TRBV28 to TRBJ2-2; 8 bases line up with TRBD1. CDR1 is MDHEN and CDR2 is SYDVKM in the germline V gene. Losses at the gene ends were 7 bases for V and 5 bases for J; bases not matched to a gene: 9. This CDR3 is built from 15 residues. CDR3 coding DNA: TGTGCCAGCATAATTGCTGGACAGGGAACCGGGGAGCTGTTTTTT. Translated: CASIIAGQGTGELFF.

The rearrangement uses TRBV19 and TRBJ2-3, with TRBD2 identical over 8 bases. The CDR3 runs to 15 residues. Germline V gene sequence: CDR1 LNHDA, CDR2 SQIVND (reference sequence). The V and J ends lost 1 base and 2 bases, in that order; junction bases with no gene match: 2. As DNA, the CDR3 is TGTGCCAGTAGTATAGGCGGGGGGCCCACAGATACGCAGTATTTT. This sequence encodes CASSIGGGPTDTQYF.

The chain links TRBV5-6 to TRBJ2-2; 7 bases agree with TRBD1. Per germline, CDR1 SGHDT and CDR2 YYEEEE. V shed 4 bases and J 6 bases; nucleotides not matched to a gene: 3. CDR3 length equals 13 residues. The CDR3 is CASSTQGSGELFF. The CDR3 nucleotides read TGTGCCAGCAGCACACAGGGGTCCGGGGAGCTGTTTTTT.

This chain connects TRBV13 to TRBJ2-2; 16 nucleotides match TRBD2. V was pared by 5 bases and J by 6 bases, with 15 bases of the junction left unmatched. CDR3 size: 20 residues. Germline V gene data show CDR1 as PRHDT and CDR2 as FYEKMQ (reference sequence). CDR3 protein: CASSITTGTSGGAFPGELFF. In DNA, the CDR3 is TGTGCCAGCAGCATAACCACCGGGACTAGCGGGGGGGCCTTCCCCGGGGAGCTGTTTTTT.

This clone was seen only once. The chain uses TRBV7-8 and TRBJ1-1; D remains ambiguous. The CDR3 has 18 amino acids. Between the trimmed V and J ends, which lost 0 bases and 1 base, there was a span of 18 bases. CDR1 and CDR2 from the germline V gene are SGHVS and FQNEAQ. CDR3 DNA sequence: TGTGCCAGCAGCTTAGCGAGGGCAGGCCTTTGGGCGAACACTGAAGCTTTCTTT. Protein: CASSLARAGLWANTEAFF.

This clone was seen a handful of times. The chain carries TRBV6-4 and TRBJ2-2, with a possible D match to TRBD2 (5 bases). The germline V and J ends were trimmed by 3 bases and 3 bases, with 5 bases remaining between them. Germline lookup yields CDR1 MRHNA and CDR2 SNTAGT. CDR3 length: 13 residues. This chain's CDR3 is CASSEDYTGELFF. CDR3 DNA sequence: TGTGCCAGCAGTGAGGACTACACCGGGGAGCTGTTTTTT.

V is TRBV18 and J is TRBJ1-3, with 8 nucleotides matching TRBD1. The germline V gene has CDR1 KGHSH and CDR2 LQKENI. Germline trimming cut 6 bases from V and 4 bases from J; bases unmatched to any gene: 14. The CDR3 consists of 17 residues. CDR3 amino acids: CASSDSGTGFIGNTIYF. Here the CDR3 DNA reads TGTGCCAGCTCGGATTCCGGGACAGGCTTTATCGGAAACACCATATATTTT.

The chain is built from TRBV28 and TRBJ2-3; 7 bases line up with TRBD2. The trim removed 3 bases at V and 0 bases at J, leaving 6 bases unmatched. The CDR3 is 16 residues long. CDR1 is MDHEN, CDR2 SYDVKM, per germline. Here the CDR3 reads CASSFPLAVSTDTQYF. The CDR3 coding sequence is TGTGCCAGCAGTTTTCCCCTAGCGGTTAGCACAGATACGCAGTATTTT.

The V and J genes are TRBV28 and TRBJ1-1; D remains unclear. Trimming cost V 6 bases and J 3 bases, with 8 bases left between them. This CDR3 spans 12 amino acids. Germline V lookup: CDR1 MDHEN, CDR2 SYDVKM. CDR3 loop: CASSLGYTEAFF. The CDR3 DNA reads TGTGCCAGCAGCCTAGGCTACACTGAAGCTTTCTTT.

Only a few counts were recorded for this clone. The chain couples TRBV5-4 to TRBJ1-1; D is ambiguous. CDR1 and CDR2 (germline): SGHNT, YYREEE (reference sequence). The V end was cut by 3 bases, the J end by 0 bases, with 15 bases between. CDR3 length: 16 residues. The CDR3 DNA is TGTGCCAGCAGCTCTAGGATTTCACCAGTGAACACTGAAGCTTTCTTT. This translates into CASSSRISPVNTEAFF. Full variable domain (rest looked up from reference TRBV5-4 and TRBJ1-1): ETGVTQSPTHLIKTRGQQVTLRCSSQSGHNTVSWYQQALGQGPQFIFQYYREEENGRGNFPPRFSGLQFPNYSSELNVNALELDDSALYLCASSSRISPVNTEAFFGQGTRLTVV.

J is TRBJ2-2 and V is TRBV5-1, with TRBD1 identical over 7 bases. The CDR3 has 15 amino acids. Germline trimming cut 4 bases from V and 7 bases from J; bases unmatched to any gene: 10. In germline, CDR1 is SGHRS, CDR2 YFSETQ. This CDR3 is CASSPRPGQSGELFF. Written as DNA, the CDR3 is TGCGCCAGCAGCCCCAGACCGGGACAGAGCGGGGAGCTGTTTTTT.

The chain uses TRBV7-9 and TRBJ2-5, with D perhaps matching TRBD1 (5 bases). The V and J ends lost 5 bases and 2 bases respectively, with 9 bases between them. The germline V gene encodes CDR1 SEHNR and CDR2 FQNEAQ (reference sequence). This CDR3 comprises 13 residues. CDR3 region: CASSATVQETQYF. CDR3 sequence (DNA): TGTGCCAGCAGCGCGACAGTTCAAGAGACCCAGTACTTC.

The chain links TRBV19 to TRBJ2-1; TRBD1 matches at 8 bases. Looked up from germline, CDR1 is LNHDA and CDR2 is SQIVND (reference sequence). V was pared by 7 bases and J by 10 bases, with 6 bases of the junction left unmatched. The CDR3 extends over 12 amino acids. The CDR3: CASIPGTGEQFF. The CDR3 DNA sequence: TGTGCCAGTATTCCCGGGACAGGCGAGCAGTTCTTC.

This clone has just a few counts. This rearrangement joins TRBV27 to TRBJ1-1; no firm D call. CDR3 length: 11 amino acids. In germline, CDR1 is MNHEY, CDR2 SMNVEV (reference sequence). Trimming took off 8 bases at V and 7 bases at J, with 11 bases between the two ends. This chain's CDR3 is CASGRAVEAFF. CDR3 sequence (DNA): TGTGCCAGCGGGCGGGCGGTTGAAGCTTTCTTT.

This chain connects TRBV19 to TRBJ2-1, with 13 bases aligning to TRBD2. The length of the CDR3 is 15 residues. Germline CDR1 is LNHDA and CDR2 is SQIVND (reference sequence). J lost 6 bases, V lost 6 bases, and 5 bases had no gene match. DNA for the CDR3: TGTGCCAGTAGGACCGGGACTAGCGGGACCAATGAGCAGTTCTTC. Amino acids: CASRTGTSGTNEQFF.

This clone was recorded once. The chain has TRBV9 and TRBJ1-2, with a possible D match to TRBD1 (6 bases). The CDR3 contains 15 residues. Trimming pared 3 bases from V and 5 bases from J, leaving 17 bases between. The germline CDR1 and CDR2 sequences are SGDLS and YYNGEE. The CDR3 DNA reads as TGTGCCAGCAGCGCGAGACCAGGGGAGAATTATGGCTACACCTTC. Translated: CASSARPGENYGYTF.